This T cell receptor (beta chain) derives from a study of shared clonotypes between healthy human individuals. As concerns this clone: Different DNA sequences within this sample yield the same CDR3.

Sequencing used immunoSEQ multiplex PCR; TCRdb keeps in-frame clones, though not all of them. The sample holds around 2.3 million clones, 90% to 96% seen once. With 7 bases removed from V and 0 bases from J, the gap between germline ends came to 3 bases. Per germline, CDR1 LNHDA and CDR2 SQIVND (reference sequence). CDR3 length equals 11 residues. V usage is TRBV19 and J usage is TRBJ1-2; no definite D call. Sequenced material: naive CD4+ T cells sorted from blood. The subset: CD45RA+ positively selected. The receptor's source is a man aged 18 to 30 in good health. CDR3 nucleotides: TGTGCCAGTACAGCTAACTATGGCTACACCTTC. Amino acid sequence: CASTANYGYTF.